Described below is a single TCR beta chain sequence and its context. TCRdb keeps only in-frame clones here, not all; method: immunoSEQ multiplex PCR. Of 95,000 to 150,000 clones in the sample, roughly 77% were seen once. This entry is derived from a study of blood T cell repertoires in COVID-19. The V end was cut by 5 bases, the J end by 5 bases, with 17 bases between. The CDR3 totals 15 residues. From germline, CDR1 is SNHLY and CDR2 FYNNEI. The receptor comes from a man aged 60-69 years with active or convalescent COVID-19. V is TRBV2 and J is TRBJ2-3, with D possibly matching TRBD2 (5 bases). Sequencing used peripheral blood. The CDR3 DNA reads TGTGCCAGCAGTCAGAGGACTCCCCAAGGAGATACGCAGTATTTT. Encoded protein: CASSQRTPQGDTQYF.